This entry lists 5 T cell receptor beta chains sequenced from one sample in a study of blood T cell repertoires in COVID-19. The data were produced by immunoSEQ multiplex PCR, yet TCRdb's version contains in-frame clones alone and is incomplete. The top ten clones hold about 7.7% of a sample with around 19,000 clones, about nine tenths of them seen once. The sequenced sample was peripheral blood. These receptors all come from a human donor in a cohort sampled during active COVID-19. The donor label of this sample is uncertain.

The chain is built from TRBV19 and TRBJ2-1, with 8 bases identical to TRBD2. After removal of 1 base from V and 3 bases from J, the junction contained 2 bases not matched to a gene. The CDR3 runs 15 residues. Germline CDR1 and CDR2: LNHDA and SQIVND (reference sequence). The CDR3 bases are TGTGCCAGTAGTATAGGTAGCGGGGTCTACAATGAGCAGTTCTTC. As protein: CASSIGSGVYNEQFF.

This rearrangement joins TRBV7-9 to TRBJ2-7, with TRBD1 matching 7 bases. The CDR3 has 14 residues. V shed 5 bases and J 3 bases; nucleotides not matched to a gene: 7. Germline V gives CDR1 SEHNR, CDR2 FQNEAQ (reference sequence). The CDR3 loop reads CASSLKTGIYEQYF. In DNA form, the CDR3 reads TGTGCCAGCAGCCTAAAGACAGGGATCTACGAGCAGTACTTC.

The chain uses TRBV19 and TRBJ2-3, with D unresolved. The germline V and J ends were trimmed by 5 bases and 6 bases, with 9 bases remaining between them. Germline CDR1 LNHDA, CDR2 SQIVND (reference sequence). The CDR3 spans 12 residues. Here the CDR3 DNA reads TGTGCCAGTAGTCTCCGTGAGGATACGCAGTATTTT. Its translation is CASSLREDTQYF.

The chain links TRBV5-6 to TRBJ1-4, with a tentative D call TRBD1 (5 bases). The CDR3 spans 15 residues. Germline CDR1 and CDR2: SGHDT and YYEEEE. Trimming took off 3 bases at V and 7 bases at J, with 16 bases between the two ends. DNA for the CDR3: TGTGCCAGCAGCTCCCAGGGATCCGGTGCTGAAAAACTGTTTTTT. Translating gives CASSSQGSGAEKLFF.

CDR3 in DNA: TGCGCCAGCAGCTTTGGTGGGAGTTTGGGAGAGACCCAGTACTTC. This encodes CASSFGGSLGETQYF. This rearrangement joins TRBV5-1 to TRBJ2-5; TRBD2 might be the D (5 bases). Per the germline V gene, CDR1 is SGHRS and CDR2 is YFSETQ. V was clipped by 2 bases and J by 4 bases, with 15 bases between them. The CDR3 spans 15 residues.